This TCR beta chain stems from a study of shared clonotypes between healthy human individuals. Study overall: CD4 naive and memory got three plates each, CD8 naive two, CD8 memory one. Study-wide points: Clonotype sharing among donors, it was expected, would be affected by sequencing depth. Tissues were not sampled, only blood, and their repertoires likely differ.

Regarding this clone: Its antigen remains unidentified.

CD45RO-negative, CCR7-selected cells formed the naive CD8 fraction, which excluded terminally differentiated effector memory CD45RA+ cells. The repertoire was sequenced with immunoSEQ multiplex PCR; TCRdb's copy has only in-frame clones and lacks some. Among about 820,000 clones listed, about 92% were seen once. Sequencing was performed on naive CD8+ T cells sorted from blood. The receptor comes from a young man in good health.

Written as DNA, the CDR3 is TGCAGCGTTGACCTTACAGGGGGCCCCCAAGAGACCCAGTACTTC. This sequence encodes CSVDLTGGPQETQYF. This chain uses TRBV29-1 with TRBJ2-5; 9 bases match TRBD1. Losses at the gene ends were 3 bases for V and 1 base for J; bases not matched to a gene: 6. There are 15 residues in the CDR3. CDR1 and CDR2 (germline): SQVTM, ANQGSEA.